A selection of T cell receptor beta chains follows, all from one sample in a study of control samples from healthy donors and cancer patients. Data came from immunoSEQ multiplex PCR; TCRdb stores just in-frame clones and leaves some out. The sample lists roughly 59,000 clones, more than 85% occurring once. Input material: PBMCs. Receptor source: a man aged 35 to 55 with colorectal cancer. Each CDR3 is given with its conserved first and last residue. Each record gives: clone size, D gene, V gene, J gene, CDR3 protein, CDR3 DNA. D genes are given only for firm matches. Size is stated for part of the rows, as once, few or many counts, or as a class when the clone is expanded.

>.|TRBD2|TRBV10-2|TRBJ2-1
CASSERGVDEQFF
TGCGCCAGCAGTGAGCGGGGGGTTGATGAGCAGTTCTTC
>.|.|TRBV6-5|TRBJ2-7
CASSRAEAYEQYF
TGTGCCAGCAGTCGAGCGGAGGCCTACGAGCAGTACTTC
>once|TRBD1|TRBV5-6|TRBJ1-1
CASTSPPGQGSSEAFF
TGTGCCAGCACTTCCCCCCCGGGACAGGGTTCCTCGGAAGCTTTCTTT
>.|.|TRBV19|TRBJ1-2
CASSIGTPPLQGYTF
TGTGCCAGTAGTATTGGGACACCCCCCCTACAGGGCTACACCTTC
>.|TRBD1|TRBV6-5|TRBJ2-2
CASRWFRQGNGELFF
TGTGCCAGCAGATGGTTCAGACAGGGAAACGGGGAGCTGTTTTTT
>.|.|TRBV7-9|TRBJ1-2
CASSLRGADYGYTF
TGTGCCAGCAGCTTAAGGGGCGCGGACTATGGCTACACCTTC
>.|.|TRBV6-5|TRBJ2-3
CASSYLTSDTQYF
TGTGCCAGCAGTTACCTAACCTCAGATACGCAGTATTTT
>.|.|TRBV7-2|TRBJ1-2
CASSRPEGGYTF
TGTGCCAGCAGCCGGCCCGAGGGGGGCTACACCTTC
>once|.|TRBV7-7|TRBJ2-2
CASSLDRGPTGELFF
TGTGCCAGCAGCTTAGATAGGGGCCCCACCGGGGAGCTGTTTTTT
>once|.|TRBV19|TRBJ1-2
CASTRQSNYGYTF
TGTGCCAGTACCCGACAGTCTAACTATGGCTACACCTTC
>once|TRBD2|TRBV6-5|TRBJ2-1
CASKERGGNEQFF
TGTGCCAGCAAAGAGCGGGGGGGCAATGAGCAGTTCTTC
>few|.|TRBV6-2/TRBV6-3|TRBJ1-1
CASSYQGIEAFF
TGTGCCAGCAGTTACCAGGGGATTGAAGCTTTCTTT
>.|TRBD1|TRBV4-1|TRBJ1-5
CASSPGTDDQPQHF
TGCGCCAGCAGCCCTGGGACAGATGATCAGCCCCAGCATTTT
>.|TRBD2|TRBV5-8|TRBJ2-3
CASSSPGTSKSDTQYF
TGTGCCAGCAGTTCGCCCGGGACTAGCAAGTCAGATACGCAGTATTTT
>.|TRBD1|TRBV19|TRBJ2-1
CASKGTGGNNEQFF
TGTGCCAGTAAGGGGACAGGGGGTAACAATGAGCAGTTCTTC
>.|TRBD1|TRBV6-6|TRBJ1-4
CASLPWTGGNEKLFF
TGTGCCAGCCTCCCCTGGACAGGGGGTAATGAAAAACTGTTTTTT
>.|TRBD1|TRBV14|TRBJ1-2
CASSQDRQGTGGGGYTF
TGTGCCAGCAGCCAAGATCGGCAGGGGACAGGCGGAGGTGGCTACACCTTC
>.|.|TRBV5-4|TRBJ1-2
CASSLTGTSNYGYTF
TGTGCCAGCAGCCTTACTGGGACATCTAACTATGGCTACACCTTC
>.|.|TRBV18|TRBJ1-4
CASSLTGAGTGAEKLFF
TGTGCCAGCTCACTCACGGGGGCCGGAACAGGCGCTGAAAAACTGTTTTTT
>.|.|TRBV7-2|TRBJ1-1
CASSHLRRDTEAFF
TGTGCCAGCAGCCATCTTCGTCGGGACACTGAAGCTTTCTTT
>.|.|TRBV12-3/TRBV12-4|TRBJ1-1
CASSLSQNTEAFF
TGTGCCAGCAGTTTGAGCCAAAACACTGAAGCTTTCTTT
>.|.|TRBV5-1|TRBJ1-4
CASSLAFGLNEKLFF
TGCGCCAGCAGCTTGGCCTTCGGGTTAAATGAAAAACTGTTTTTT
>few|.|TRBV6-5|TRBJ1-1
CASSYSGLRNPEAFF
TGTGCCAGCAGTTACTCGGGCCTCCGAAACCCTGAAGCTTTCTTT
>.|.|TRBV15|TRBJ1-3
CATSRDLSRNTIYF
TGTGCCACCAGCAGAGATCTTAGTCGAAACACCATATATTTT
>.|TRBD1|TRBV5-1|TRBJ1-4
CASSTDPPGQSDEKLFF
TGCGCCAGCAGCACAGATCCCCCGGGACAGTCAGATGAAAAACTGTTTTTT
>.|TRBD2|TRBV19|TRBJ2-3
CASGGSGGTDTQYF
TGTGCCAGTGGAGGTAGCGGGGGCACAGATACGCAGTATTTT
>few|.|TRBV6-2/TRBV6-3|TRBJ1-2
CASSYSGRGSYGYTF
TGTGCCAGCAGTTACTCCGGCAGGGGTAGCTATGGCTACACCTTC
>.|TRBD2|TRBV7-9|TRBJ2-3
CASSPPGTSGGSTDTQYF
TGTGCCAGCAGCCCGCCTGGGACTAGCGGTGGGAGCACAGATACGCAGTATTTT
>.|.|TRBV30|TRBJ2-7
CAWSVGTVRTYEQYF
TGTGCCTGGAGTGTAGGCACAGTTAGGACCTACGAGCAGTACTTC
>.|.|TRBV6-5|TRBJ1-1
CASSNVQGSEAFF
TGTGCCAGCAGTAACGTACAGGGATCTGAAGCTTTCTTT
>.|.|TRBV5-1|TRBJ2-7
CASSLVGGAGESGEQYF
TGCGCCAGCAGCTTGGTGGGGGGCGCAGGGGAGAGTGGCGAGCAGTACTTC
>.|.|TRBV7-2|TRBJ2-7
CASSLGLGDYEQYF
TGTGCCAGCAGCTTAGGGCTAGGTGACTACGAGCAGTACTTC
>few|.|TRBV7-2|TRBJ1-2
CASSLDTASPYGYTF
TGTGCCAGCAGCTTAGATACAGCTTCTCCTTATGGCTACACCTTC
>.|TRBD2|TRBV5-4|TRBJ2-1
CASSRDLAGGRSEQFF
TGTGCCAGCAGCCGAGATCTAGCGGGGGGGCGTTCTGAGCAGTTCTTC
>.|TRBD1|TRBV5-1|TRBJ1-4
CASSSGQGNEKLFF
TGCGCCAGCAGCTCAGGACAGGGTAATGAAAAACTGTTTTTT
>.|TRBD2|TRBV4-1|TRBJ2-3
CASSQDQASGASTDTQYF
TGCGCCAGCAGCCAAGATCAGGCTAGCGGGGCTAGCACAGATACGCAGTATTTT
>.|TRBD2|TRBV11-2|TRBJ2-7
CASSLTYGGVPSFYEQYF
TGTGCCAGCAGCTTAACCTACGGGGGGGTTCCCTCCTTCTACGAGCAGTACTTC
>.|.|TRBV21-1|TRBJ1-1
CASHPGTVNTEAFF
TGTGCCAGCCATCCCGGGACGGTGAACACTGAAGCTTTCTTT
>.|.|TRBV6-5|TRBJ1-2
CASGRKDGYTF
TGTGCCAGCGGGCGGAAAGATGGCTACACCTTC
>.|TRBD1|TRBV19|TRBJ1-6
CASRSFGTGAYNSPLHF
TGTGCCAGTCGCTCTTTTGGGACAGGGGCCTATAATTCACCCCTCCACTTT
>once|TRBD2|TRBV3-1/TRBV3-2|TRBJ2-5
CASSQGASGRQETQYF
TGTGCCAGCAGCCAAGGAGCTAGCGGGCGCCAAGAGACCCAGTACTTC
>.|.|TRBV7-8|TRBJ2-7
CASTLEGWEQYF
TGTGCCAGCACCCTTGAGGGGTGGGAGCAGTACTTC
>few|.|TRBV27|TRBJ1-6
CASSFRTSPLHF
TGTGCCAGCAGTTTCAGAACTTCACCCCTCCACTTT
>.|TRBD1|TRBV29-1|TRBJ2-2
CSVESGTVNTGELFF
TGCAGCGTTGAATCCGGGACAGTGAACACCGGGGAGCTGTTTTTT
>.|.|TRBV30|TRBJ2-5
CAWTLVGETQYF
TGTGCCTGGACACTAGTCGGGGAGACCCAGTACTTC
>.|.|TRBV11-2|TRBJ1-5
CASSLLGGLSNQPQHF
TGTGCCAGCAGCTTGCTAGGGGGGCTTAGCAATCAGCCCCAGCATTTT
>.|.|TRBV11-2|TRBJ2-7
CASSLTPGTYEQYF
TGTGCCAGCAGCTTAACCCCCGGCACCTACGAGCAGTACTTC
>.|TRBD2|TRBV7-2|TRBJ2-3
CASSSTSGGYTDTQYF
TGTGCCAGCAGCTCGACTAGCGGGGGTTACACAGATACGCAGTATTTT
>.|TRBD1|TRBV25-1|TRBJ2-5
CASCPRQGRETQYF
TGTGCCAGTTGCCCCCGACAGGGCCGGGAGACCCAGTACTTC
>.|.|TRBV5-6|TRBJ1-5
CASSPGGDHQPQHF
TGTGCCAGCAGCCCCGGAGGGGACCATCAGCCCCAGCATTTT
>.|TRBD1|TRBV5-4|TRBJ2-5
CASSAQGAQETQYF
TGTGCCAGCAGCGCTCAGGGGGCCCAAGAGACCCAGTACTTC
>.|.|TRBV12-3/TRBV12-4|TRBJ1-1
CASSLLGTEAFF
TGTGCCAGCAGCCTCCTGGGCACTGAAGCTTTCTTT
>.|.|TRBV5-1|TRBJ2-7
CASSQDVRIAYEQYF
TGCGCCAGCAGCCAGGATGTGCGGATTGCATACGAGCAGTACTTC
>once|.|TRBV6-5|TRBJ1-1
CASYPFWAAEAFF
TGTGCCAGCTACCCGTTTTGGGCCGCTGAAGCTTTCTTT
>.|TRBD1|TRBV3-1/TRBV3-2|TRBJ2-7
CASSQGDSRGTDEQYF
TGTGCCAGCAGCCAAGGGGACAGTCGGGGAACCGACGAGCAGTACTTC
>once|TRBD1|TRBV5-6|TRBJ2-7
CASSLANRGNREQYF
TGTGCCAGCAGCTTGGCCAACAGGGGGAATCGCGAGCAGTACTTC
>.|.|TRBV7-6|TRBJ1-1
CASSPSSATEAFF
TGTGCCAGCAGCCCCTCCTCGGCCACTGAAGCTTTCTTT
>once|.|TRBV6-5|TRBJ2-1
CASSQGPNEQFF
TGTGCCAGCAGTCAGGGTCCCAATGAGCAGTTCTTC
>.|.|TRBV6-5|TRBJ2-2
CASSYSRGTGELFF
TGTGCCAGCAGTTACTCGAGGGGAACCGGGGAGCTGTTTTTT